This T cell receptor beta chain was sequenced in a study of human T cells and chemical hapten exposure. For the study at large: Patch tests delivered 0.01% DPC to the upper back and were evaluated at 6 days.

This clonotype was detected ten times or more. As to time point: pre-sensitization, week 0. The treatment was: therapeutic diphenylcyclopropenone sensitization with weekly scalp DPC. Blood draws came first, before each patch test. Each CDR3 protein is one row after TCRdb ran MiXCR on the RACE reads. The data show approximately 320,000 distinct CDR3 sequences, 4.5% to 7% seen once. Unmatched junction bases numbered 9, after V lost 0 bases and J lost 4 bases. CDR1 is LGHNA and CDR2 is YSLEER in the germline V gene. The CDR3 is made up of 17 amino acids. The source is a woman aged 18-29 years with alopecia areata. Some clones in this sample may be carry-over from other donors' samples. The input for sequencing was whole blood, taken in connection with sensitization to the hapten diphenylcyclopropenone (DPC). The chain has TRBV4-3 and TRBJ1-1; 9 bases map to TRBD1. CDR3 DNA sequence: TGCGCCAGCAGCCAAGATCTAGTAGGACAGGGGTCCACTGAAGCTTTCTTT. Translating gives CASSQDLVGQGSTEAFF.